This T cell receptor (beta chain) was identified in a study of T cells expressing NK-cell markers. Each CDR3 protein gets one entry in TCRdb, which reprocessed the 5' RACE reads and gives no DNA. Reported are some 440,000 distinct CDR3 sequences; the ten largest clones contain approximately 1.4%. This TCR came from a woman in her fifties or sixties in good health. Source material: blood T cells: a sorted CD56 or NKG2C T cell subset, CD4+ or CD8+ T cells, or bulk PBMC T cells (not recorded which).

CDR3 in amino acids: CATSDLGAPGTGSYNEQFF. The rearrangement uses TRBV24-1 and TRBJ2-1; TCRdb indicates TRBD1, and absent DNA this call remains unverified. Germline V lookup: CDR1 KGHDR, CDR2 SFDVKD. The CDR3 totals 19 residues.